This T cell receptor (beta chain) stems from a study of T cell responses to AZD1222 COVID-19 vaccine (dated by TCRdb to about 2021). Study-level background: AZD1222 recipients whose second dose came at about 4 weeks and those whose second dose came at about 12 weeks were combined into one group, since spike-specific TCR depth and breadth did not differ between the two schedules. TCR sequencing covered some 240 trial participants: approximately 200 given two doses of AZD1222 and approximately 26 given two doses of MenACWY control vaccine. Trial participants were enrolled by age into 18-55, 56-69 and 70-plus year subgroups, with 148, 28 and 57 TCR-sequenced participants respectively.

The CDR3 regions of human TCRbeta chains were analyzed by immunosequencing. The original methods were these. Repertoire TCRs were checked for matches against a reference library of SARS-CoV-2-specific TCRs that had been generated using the MIRA antigen-specificity platform. Breadth meant the fraction of unique TCRs that were SARS-CoV-2-associated, whereas depth meant the fraction of total T cells that were SARS-CoV-2-associated. Using the MIRA data, every spike-specific TCR was mapped to the spike region that the TCR reacted to and assigned to either a CD4 or a CD8 class. Log10-transformed breadth and depth values were compared by one-way ANOVA with Sidak's multiple comparisons tests. The table comes from immuneACCESS by way of TCRdb, which keeps in-frame sequences with V and J called. Part of the clones is missing from these tables; in studies checked, under half for an unresolved V gene and the rest for unknown reasons. D and trimming come from the DNA, and the V and J calls and clone size come from that table. The sample records 90,000 to 150,000 clones, 87% of which are singletons. The ten largest clonotypes hold about 1.2% of the sample.

A distance of 11 bases separates the germline ends of V and J, which lose 6 bases and 0 bases respectively. CDR1 and CDR2, per the germline V gene, are SQVTM and ANQGSEA. The CDR3 holds 13 amino acids from the cysteine to the phenylalanine. Kept here is only the CDR3 DNA, which spans 39 bases and is read in frame from base 1. The time point label of this sample denotes: baseline before first vaccination. Samples from vaccinated people were obtained from the UK trials COV001 and COV002, which included a single-blind randomized controlled phase 2/3 trial of AZD1222 (ChAdOx1 nCoV-19) in healthy adults. Trial participant PBMC samples were collected at day 0 and day 28 after the second dose for TCRbeta chain sequencing. Comment on this clone: The antigen it recognizes is unknown. No per-base quality is available; no much larger clone lies one base away.

Overall results and qualifications from the work: Participants were mostly white British and included more females than males, and it was suggested by the authors that clonal diversity may have been underestimated. Reportedly, almost half of the unique spike-specific TCRs recognized epitopes lying outside the regions that are mutated in the B.1.351 and B.1.1.7 variants. A significant rise in spike-specific TCR breadth and depth was observed after two AZD1222 doses relative to day 0 and relative to MenACWY recipients. Conclusions about previously exposed vaccinees were limited because only 5 or 6 AZD1222 recipients were SARS-CoV-2 seropositive at baseline. Because no day 14 peak-response samples were available, repertoires were characterized only after the peak T cell response. The 56-69-year group was small, and its depth increase did not reach significance, likely because of low power. The vaccine-associated CD4 TCRs covered the entire spike protein, and the dominant responses fell in regions 160-218 and 743-854.

The sequence derives from an adult in good health. The sequenced sample was peripheral blood, obtained on day 0 of AZD1222 vaccination. The chain is assembled from TRBV29-1 and TRBJ1-2; a weak D assignment points to TRBD1 (5 bases agree). The DNA is TGCAGCGTCGGGGGGGATTCTAACTATGGCTACACCTTC. This codes for CSVGGDSNYGYTF.